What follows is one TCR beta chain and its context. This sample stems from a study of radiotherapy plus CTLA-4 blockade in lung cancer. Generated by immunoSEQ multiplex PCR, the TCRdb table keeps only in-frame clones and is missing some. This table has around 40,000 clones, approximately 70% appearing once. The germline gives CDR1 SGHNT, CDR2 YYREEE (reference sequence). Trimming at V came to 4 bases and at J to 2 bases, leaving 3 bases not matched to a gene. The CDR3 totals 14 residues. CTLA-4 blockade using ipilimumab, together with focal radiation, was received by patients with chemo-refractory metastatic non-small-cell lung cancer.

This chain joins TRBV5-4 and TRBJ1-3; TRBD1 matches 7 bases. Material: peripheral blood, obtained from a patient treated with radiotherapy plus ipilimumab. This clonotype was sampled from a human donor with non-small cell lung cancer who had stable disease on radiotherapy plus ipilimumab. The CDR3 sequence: CASSPGGAGNTIYF. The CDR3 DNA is TGTGCCAGCAGCCCAGGGGGTGCTGGAAACACCATATATTTT.